This is a list of T cell receptor beta chains from one sample in a study of tumor-infiltrating lymphocytes in oesophageal squamous cell carcinoma. TCRdb reprocessed the PCR reads via MiXCR and lists one record per CDR3 protein. The table lists fewer than 20,000 distinct CDR3 sequences, about 45% of them singletons. The material sequenced was esophageal tumor tissue. These receptors were collected from a male donor with esophageal squamous cell carcinoma. Each CDR3 is given with its conserved first and last residue. A D gene is named only where the DNA matches it firmly. Clone size is given for some rows only: seen once, a few or many times, or a class if the clone is expanded.

CDR3 protein	CDR3 DNA	clone size	J gene	V gene	D gene
CASYRGEDYNEQFF	TGTGCCAGCTACAGGGGGGAAGACTACAATGAGCAGTTCTTC	.	TRBJ2-1	TRBV18	TRBD1
CASSRNWDTEAFF	TGTGCCAGCAGTCGAAATTGGGACACTGAAGCTTTCTTT	.	TRBJ1-1	TRBV6-2/TRBV6-3	.
CASSLAVGGQETQYF	TGTGCTAGCAGCTTAGCAGTCGGGGGGCAGGAGACCCAGTACTTC	.	TRBJ2-5	TRBV7-7	.
CASSYRGEQYF	TGTGCCAGCAGTTACAGGGGCGAGCAGTACTTC	medium-sized	TRBJ2-7	TRBV6-6	.
CASSPGQGGPEAFF	TGTGCCAGCAGCCCGGGACAGGGTGGCCCTGAAGCTTTCTTT	.	TRBJ1-1	TRBV7-6	TRBD1
CASSLVSWETQYF	TGTGCCAGCAGCTTAGTAAGCTGGGAGACCCAGTACTTC	few	TRBJ2-5	TRBV7-6	.
CATRGLAETDTQYF	TGTGCCACCCGGGGACTAGCGGAGACAGATACGCAGTATTTT	many	TRBJ2-3	TRBV24-1	TRBD2
CASSLRGLLYEQYF	TGTGCCAGCAGTTTGAGGGGACTTCTTTACGAGCAGTACTTC	.	TRBJ2-7	TRBV28	.
CASSSEKYEQYF	TGTGCCAGCAGCTCCGAGAAGTACGAGCAGTACTTC	medium-sized	TRBJ2-7	TRBV7-9	.
CASSLGPYF	TGTGCCAGCAGCTTAGGTCCGTACTTC	many	TRBJ2-5	TRBV7-3	.
CASSYSGSNTGELFF	TGTGCCAGCAGTTACTCCGGCAGTAACACCGGGGAGCTGTTTTTT	many	TRBJ2-2	TRBV6-6	.
CASSPTLTLNTEAFF	TGTGCCAGCTCACCAACTCTGACGCTGAACACTGAAGCTTTCTTT	few	TRBJ1-1	TRBV18	.
CASSRGTVKWRGYTF	TGTGCCAGCAGCCGTGGGACAGTTAAATGGAGGGGCTACACCTTC	.	TRBJ1-2	TRBV3-1	TRBD1
CASSQNREAEETQYF	TGTGCCAGCAGCCAAAACAGGGAAGCCGAAGAGACCCAGTACTTC	.	TRBJ2-5	TRBV7-8	.
CASTLAAGANEQYF	TGTGCCAGCACCTTAGCGGCGGGAGCGAACGAGCAGTACTTC	many	TRBJ2-7	TRBV7-2	TRBD2
CASRRQNQPQHF	TGTGCCAGCAGGCGACAGAATCAGCCCCAGCATTTT	many	TRBJ1-5	TRBV28	.
CASSTLGSRRDTIYF	TGTGCCAGCAGCACGCTTGGCAGTCGGAGGGACACCATATATTTT	.	TRBJ1-3	TRBV3-1	.
CASSQGRGTYEQYF	TGTGCCAGCAGCCAGGGGAGGGGGACCTACGAGCAGTACTTT	.	TRBJ1-6	TRBV9	.
CASSFTGRAGHGYTF	TGTGCCAGCAGCTTCACAGGGAGGGCAGGGCATGGCTACACCTTC	many	TRBJ1-2	TRBV5-6	.
CASSWTSGNNEQFF	TGTGCCAGCAGCTGGACTAGCGGGAACAATGAGCAGTTCTTC	many	TRBJ2-1	TRBV12-3/TRBV12-4	TRBD2
CASTIGETQYF	TGTGCCAGCACCATCGGGGAGACCCAGTACTTC	medium-sized	TRBJ2-5	TRBV6-1	.
CASSQDATSLRTDTQYF	TGCGCCAGCAGCCAAGATGCGACTAGCTTGCGCACAGATACGCAGTATTTT	many	TRBJ2-3	TRBV4-1	TRBD2
CASSLRTSGEETQYF	TGTGCCAGCAGCCTACGGACTAGCGGTGAAGAGACCCAGTACTTC	.	TRBJ2-5	TRBV7-6	TRBD2
CASSLSLSGKGNEQFF	TGTGCCAGCAGTCTTAGCCTTTCAGGGAAGGGCAATGAGCAGTTCTTC	.	TRBJ2-1	TRBV12-3/TRBV12-4	.
CASSFAYYEQYF	TGTGCCAGCAGCTTCGCATACTACGAGCAGTACTTC	.	TRBJ2-7	TRBV7-2	.
CASSINFIAGELFF	TGTGCCAGTAGTATAAATTTTATCGCCGGGGAGCTGTTTTTT	.	TRBJ2-2	TRBV19	.
CASSLTGTYEQYF	TGTGCCAGCAGCTTAACTGGAACCTACGAGCAGTACTTC	once	TRBJ2-7	TRBV7-2	.
CASSLLGAGIGEQYF	TGTGCCAGCAGTTTGCTGGGGGCGGGAATAGGTGAGCAGTACTTC	many	TRBJ2-7	TRBV27	.
CASSTLAGGPSNEQFF	TGTGCCAGCAGCACTCTAGCGGGAGGGCCAAGCAATGAGCAGTTCTTC	.	TRBJ2-1	TRBV11-2	TRBD2
CASSIGTDLSYEQYF	TGTGCCAGCAGCATCGGGACAGACCTCTCCTACGAGCAGTACTTC	few	TRBJ2-7	TRBV9	TRBD1
CASSLGEGTSSGETQYF	TGTGCCAGTAGTCTTGGAGAAGGGACTAGCTCGGGAGAGACCCAGTACTTC	many	TRBJ2-5	TRBV19	TRBD2
CASSERGSTDTQYF	TGTGCCAGCAGCGAGCGGGGGAGCACAGATACGCAGTATTTT	.	TRBJ2-3	TRBV5-5	TRBD2
CASSTTSGYNEQFF	TGTGCCAGCAGTACGACTAGCGGGTACAATGAGCAGTTCTTC	.	TRBJ2-1	TRBV28	TRBD2